These T cell receptor beta chains were read from a single sample in a study of blood T cell repertoires in COVID-19. Libraries were prepared by immunoSEQ multiplex PCR; TCRdb keeps only in-frame clonotypes and omits some of them. The data show hundreds of thousands of clones, 80% seen once. The sequenced material came from PBMCs or T cells enriched from blood (not recorded which). The receptors shown here come from a man aged 25-45 years with acute COVID-19. Each CDR3 is given with its conserved first and last residue. The D gene is left open where the match is weak. Size is omitted from some rows. Given values are once, few, many or a class for expanded clones.

TRBJ1-1 TRBV19 TRBD1 14 . CASSKPGQSLEAFF TGTGCCAGTAGTAAGCCGGGACAGAGCTTGGAAGCTTTCTTT
TRBJ2-1 TRBV4-1 TRBD2 15 . CASSLGGLAGEEQFF TGCGCCAGCAGCCTGGGTGGTCTAGCGGGGGAGGAGCAGTTCTTC
TRBJ1-1 TRBV5-1 . 16 . CASISRAFHMNTEAFF TGCGCCAGCATCTCGAGGGCATTTCACATGAACACTGAAGCTTTCTTT
TRBJ2-2 TRBV7-9 TRBD1 16 . CASSFERGQGTGELFF TGTGCCAGCAGCTTTGAGAGGGGGCAAGGCACCGGGGAGCTGTTTTTT
TRBJ2-7 TRBV10-1 . 14 . CASSDREDGGEQYF TGCGCCAGCAGTGATCGAGAGGATGGGGGGGAGCAGTACTTC
TRBJ1-6 TRBV18 . 15 . CASSPTGGTDSPLHF TGTGCCAGCTCACCCACGGGGGGGACGGATTCACCCCTCCACTTT
TRBJ2-7 TRBV18 . 12 few CASSPRQDEQYF TGTGCCAGCTCACCCCGTCAGGACGAGCAGTACTTC
TRBJ1-2 TRBV11-2 TRBD1 18 once CASSLAASGTGVGYGYTF TGTGCCAGCAGCTTAGCTGCCTCCGGGACAGGGGTAGGCTATGGCTACACCTTC
TRBJ2-7 TRBV9 . 14 few CASSVGGSSYEQYF TGTGCCAGCAGCGTAGGTGGCAGCTCCTACGAGCAGTACTTC
TRBJ1-1 TRBV28 TRBD1 12 . CASSTGQIEAFF TGTGCCAGCAGTACGGGACAGATTGAAGCTTTCTTT
TRBJ1-2 TRBV12-3/TRBV12-4 . 12 . CASSQPPDGYTF TGTGCCAGCAGTCAACCCCCGGATGGCTACACCTTC
TRBJ1-1 TRBV7-2 . 15 . CASSFSFRGNTEAFF TGTGCCAGCAGCTTTAGTTTTCGGGGAAACACTGAAGCTTTCTTT
TRBJ2-7 TRBV12-3/TRBV12-4 . 11 . CASGSLYEQYF TGTGCCAGCGGGAGCCTTTACGAGCAGTACTTC
TRBJ1-1 TRBV19 . 14 . CASSISGVGTEAFF TGTGCCAGTAGTATTTCCGGGGTAGGCACTGAAGCTTTCTTT
TRBJ2-7 TRBV11-2 . 16 . CASSPINRVRDYEQYF TGTGCCAGCAGCCCGATAAACAGGGTTCGGGACTACGAGCAGTACTTC
TRBJ2-2 TRBV10-3 . 13 . CAISVRSTGELFF TGTGCCATCAGTGTACGGTCCACCGGGGAGCTGTTTTTT
TRBJ1-1 TRBV7-9 . 14 . CASSPSGLNTEAFF TGTGCCAGCAGCCCCAGCGGCTTGAACACTGAAGCTTTCTTT
TRBJ2-7 TRBV7-9 TRBD1 14 . CASSLAWTGGEQYF TGTGCCAGCAGCTTAGCGTGGACAGGGGGAGAGCAGTACTTC
TRBJ1-3 TRBV19 . 14 . CASSRGASGNTIYF TGTGCCAGTAGTCGTGGGGCCTCTGGAAACACCATATATTTT
TRBJ1-1 TRBV14 . 14 . CASSQDVYSTEAFF TGTGCCAGCAGCCAAGATGTGTACAGCACTGAAGCTTTCTTT
TRBJ1-2 TRBV27 . 16 few CASSSPGTQGIYGYTF TGTGCCAGCAGTTCTCCGGGGACCCAGGGGATATATGGCTACACCTTC
TRBJ2-2 TRBV11-2 . 15 once CASSYWTLNTGELFF TGTGCCAGCAGCTACTGGACATTAAACACCGGGGAGCTGTTTTTT
TRBJ1-2 TRBV7-3 . 12 . CASSREPRGYTF TGTGCCAGCAGCCGAGAACCCCGGGGCTACACCTTC
TRBJ1-5 TRBV19 TRBD1 15 . CASSLRDRINQPQHF TGTGCCAGTAGTCTCCGGGACAGAATCAATCAGCCCCAGCATTTT
TRBJ1-2 TRBV28 . 11 . CASGRSYGYTF TGTGCCAGCGGCAGATCCTATGGCTACACCTTC
TRBJ1-1 TRBV19 . 13 . CASSSTGNTEAFF TGTGCCAGTAGTTCAACGGGGAACACTGAAGCTTTCTTT
TRBJ2-3 TRBV6-1 TRBD1 16 . CASSVSGTASTDTQYF TGTGCCAGCAGTGTATCCGGGACAGCTAGCACAGATACGCAGTATTTT
TRBJ1-2 TRBV12-3/TRBV12-4 TRBD1 12 . CASTQGADGYTF TGTGCCAGCACTCAGGGGGCGGATGGCTACACCTTC
TRBJ1-1 TRBV6-5 . 13 once CASSWGGNTEAFF TGTGCCAGCAGCTGGGGGGGGAACACTGAAGCTTTCTTT
TRBJ2-7 TRBV27 TRBD2 15 . CASSPTSAAHYEQYF TGTGCCAGCAGCCCTACTAGCGCGGCCCACTACGAGCAGTACTTC
TRBJ2-2 TRBV18 TRBD2 16 . CASSPRLAGAGEELFF TGTGCCAGCTCACCGAGACTAGCGGGGGCCGGCGAGGAGCTGTTTTTT
TRBJ1-6 TRBV2 . 13 . CASMRTGNSPLHF TGTGCCAGCATGCGGACTGGTAATTCACCCCTCCACTTT
TRBJ1-3 TRBV6-1 TRBD1 15 . CASSDVDRARNTIYF TGTGCCAGCAGTGATGTAGACAGGGCCCGAAACACCATATATTTT
TRBJ2-3 TRBV27 TRBD1 15 . CASSLSGRGQDTQYF TGTGCCAGCAGTTTATCGGGCAGGGGGCAAGATACGCAGTATTTT
TRBJ2-7 TRBV7-3 . 14 . CASSLTAAATEQYF TGTGCCAGCAGCTTAACAGCGGCTGCCACCGAGCAGTACTTC
TRBJ2-1 TRBV5-3 TRBD2 16 once CARSYGTSGGAHEQFF TGTGCCAGAAGCTACGGGACTAGCGGGGGGGCCCATGAGCAGTTCTTC
TRBJ2-2 TRBV24-1 TRBD2 15 . CATSVAGGTTGELFF TGTGCCACCAGTGTAGCGGGGGGCACCACCGGGGAGCTGTTTTTT
TRBJ1-6 TRBV7-9 . 13 . CASSSRQSSPLHF TGTGCCAGCAGCTCCCGACAGTCTTCACCCCTCCACTTT
TRBJ1-2 TRBV9 TRBD1 13 many CASSVGTGTGYTF TGTGCCAGCAGCGTAGGGACAGGGACTGGCTACACCTTC